This T cell receptor (beta chain) was captured in a study of blood T cell repertoires in COVID-19. About the study: There were acute and convalescent COVID-19 samples, and they came from the United States, Italy and Spain.

CDR3 length: 15 residues. Germline CDR1 and CDR2: LGHNA and YSLEER. V shed 2 bases and J shed 0 bases, with 9 bases lying between them. As processed by the authors: The assay estimated nucleated cells by amplifying reference gene primers. Data came from immunoSEQ multiplex PCR; TCRdb stores just in-frame clones and leaves some out. V and J calls plus clone size are reproduced from that table; the DNA served to infer D and trimming. The repertoire consists of some 290,000 clones, with 81% occurring once and the leading ten covering under 3%. The specimen sequenced was peripheral blood. The TCR was taken from a woman in her sixties with active or convalescent COVID-19. The J gene is TRBJ2-3, the V gene TRBV4-3; D is uncertain. This CDR3 is CASSQTASSTDTQYF. In DNA, the CDR3 is TGCGCCAGCAGCCAAACAGCCTCTAGCACAGATACGCAGTATTTT.